This T cell receptor (beta chain) appears in the sequencing data of a study of T cell repertoires in cytomegalovirus infection. Overall study context: Based on public TCR beta signatures, there were indications of CMV infection and of a matching HLA type.

Study-wide points: HLA-C-restricted CMV-specific TCR beta clonotypes prevailed in the ex vivo response. Accumulated public TCR beta family frequency recognized individuals carrying CMV together with the relevant HLA.

The CDR3 length is 15 residues. The V gene's germline CDR1 is SNHLY and CDR2 FYNNEI. The V gene end was trimmed by 6 bases and the J gene end by 1 base; junction bases not matched to a gene: 9. This clonotype was seen many times. What it binds is not known. TCRdb recomputed calls from the reads with MiXCR, one row per CDR3 protein. The repertoire has some 130,000 distinct CDR3 sequences, roughly 8.2% of them found once; the top ten carry over 9.5%. The J gene is TRBJ2-7, the V gene TRBV2; the match to TRBD1 covers 7 bases. This clonotype was obtained from a human donor in good health (CMV status not recorded). Some clones in this sample may be carry-over from other donors' samples. The sequenced material came from PBMCs. CDR3 nucleotides: TGTGCCAGCAGGGAGACAGGGAGTTTATCCTACGAGCAGTACTTC. The encoded protein is CASRETGSLSYEQYF.